The entry below gives a single T cell receptor (beta chain) sequence along with its context. The sample comes from a study of T cells in Graves' hyperthyroidism and ophthalmopathy. Pregnant or lactating patients were excluded, as were those with uncontrolled infection or other autoimmune disease. Using RNA transcripts as the source, TCR beta CDR3 regions were amplified. The HTBI primer set drove a first-round RT-PCR of the TCR CDR3. MiXCR, run by TCRdb on the multiplex PCR reads, gives a single entry per CDR3 protein. The data hold around 540,000 distinct CDR3 sequences, with roughly 15% observed a single time. Per germline, CDR1 MNHEY and CDR2 SVGEGT. This CDR3 contains 15 residues. V dropped 2 bases and J dropped 0 bases, with 11 bases sitting between them.

Sequencing input: blood. The chain recombines TRBV6-2 or TRBV6-3 with TRBJ2-7; D remains unclear. The clonotype was recovered from a woman aged 25 to 39 with Graves' ophthalmopathy. CDR3 in DNA: TGTGCCAGCAGTTACAGGCCGGCCAGCTCCTACGAGCAGTACTTC. The encoded protein is CASSYRPASSYEQYF.